This T cell receptor beta chain was recovered during a study of T cells in Graves' hyperthyroidism and ophthalmopathy (dated by TCRdb to the late 2010s). Turning to the overall study: Peripheral blood was sampled at the time of initial diagnosis, prior to any treatment. TCR V-J signatures able to tell the groups apart were searched for in a discovery cohort of approximately 95 patients, of whom around 43 had Graves' ophthalmopathy and 55 to 65 had stable Graves' hyperthyroidism. An independent validation cohort of under 20 hyperthyroidism patients and 17 patients who later progressed to ophthalmopathy tested prospective prediction of ophthalmopathy. The approximately 100 discovery patients were divided at random into training and test sets in a 7:3 ratio. In addition, the study compared T-cell repertoires in thyroid tissue and in blood from several Graves' hyperthyroidism patients. Following sampling, methimazole starting at 30 mg daily was given to hyperthyroidism patients, and high-dose intravenous methylprednisolone was given to ophthalmopathy patients. The paper describes TCR Vbeta CDR3 sequencing of 135 peripheral blood samples, made up of some 40 ophthalmopathy patients, more than 70 hyperthyroidism patients and roughly 17 progressor patients. Overall study results and their limits: No statistical method was used to fix the sample size in advance, and group allocation was not hidden from the investigators. Ophthalmopathy was separated from stable hyperthyroidism by a 13 V-J signature model, with about 86% sensitivity and 81% to 82% specificity obtained in cross-validation and 80%/75% obtained in testing. Most expanded thyroid clonotypes (frequency above 0.001) were also found in blood, which suggests that blood repertoires may mirror thyroid immune responses. In validation, the model predicted progression to ophthalmopathy a median of approximately 6.6 months before onset, with 65% to 71% sensitivity and about 72% specificity.

In this sample, this clonotype turned up many times. The antigen it recognizes is unknown. No much larger clone is present one base from it, and per-base qualities are unavailable. The TCR beta CDR3 regions were amplified from RNA transcripts. A first-round RT-PCR of the TCR CDR3 used the HTBI primer set with the Qiagen OneStep RT-PCR kit. Libraries were constructed in a second round of multiplex PCR, after which size selection and purification were performed. Libraries were sequenced paired-end with 100 bp reads on an Illumina HiSeq2000. The authors' analysis ran thus. Raw data were processed with SOAPnuke, discarding reads with adapters, uncalled bases, mean Phred below 15, or no exact constant-primer or identifier match. COPE v1.2.5 was used to merge high-quality paired reads, and clonotypes were defined as unique nucleotide sequences. MiTCR v1.1 was used to align clonotypes to the IMGT TRBV, TRBD and TRBJ reference segments. Analysis was restricted to V-J combinations with a frequency above 0.0001, which covered 98% to 99.2% of repertoires. The TCS score was defined as the ratio of F50 (clonal expansion) to E x V (chaos), calculated using BLOSUM62-based TCRdist between CDR3 peptides within each V-J. Welch's t-statistics and random forest reduced just over 500 V-J features to roughly 13, which were used in a naive Bayes classifier (R e1071). TCRdb trimmed public reads at Q25 via fastp, called clones via MiXCR and kept in-frame beta chains. Every CDR3 protein is listed once, alongside the most common genes and DNA of its rows. The V and J calls shown here were made by TCRdb, not taken from the authors' results. This sample has more than 600,000 distinct CDR3 sequences in its table, and 16% of those were observed once. The ten largest clones capture over 7.5% of the sample.

A patient counted as having stable Graves' hyperthyroidism if no progression to ophthalmopathy occurred over 18 months of follow-up. Hyperthyroidism patients were aged 18 to 65 years and newly diagnosed, with disease duration of less than 2 months. Any patient with an uncontrolled infection, another autoimmune disease, pregnancy or lactation was excluded. Diagnoses relied on clinical symptoms, serum thyroxine and TRAb, thyroid ultrasound and orbital computed tomography. Ficoll-Paque density gradient centrifugation was used to isolate PBMCs from about 9.4 ml of fresh peripheral blood. Total RNA was extracted with Trizol reagent, and quality was checked on an Agilent 2100 Bioanalyzer. Taken from the germline V gene, the CDR1 and CDR2 loops are SGHRS and YFSETQ. The CDR3 runs 15 residues from the cysteine to the phenylalanine. Just CDR3 DNA is preserved here, 45 bases in frame from base 1. Trimming at the junction amounts to 4 bases on V and 5 bases on J, and the germline ends lie 18 bases apart.

The source is a young man with Graves' hyperthyroidism. Sequencing input: blood. The rearranged chain carries TRBV5-1 and TRBJ2-5; the D assignment is uncertain and may be TRBD1 or TRBD2, with 5 bases supporting each. The DNA is TGCGCCAGCAGCCAGGCCGGGACCCGAGAGGAGACCCAGTACTTC. The translation is CASSQAGTREETQYF. Extended through the reference TRBV5-1 and TRBJ2-5 proteins, this CDR3 yields the full variable domain: KAGVTQTPRYLIKTRGQQVTLSCSPISGHRSVSWYQQTPGQGLQFLFEYFSETQRNKGNFPGRFSGRQFSNSRSEMNVSTLELGDSALYLCASSQAGTREETQYFGPGTRLLVL.